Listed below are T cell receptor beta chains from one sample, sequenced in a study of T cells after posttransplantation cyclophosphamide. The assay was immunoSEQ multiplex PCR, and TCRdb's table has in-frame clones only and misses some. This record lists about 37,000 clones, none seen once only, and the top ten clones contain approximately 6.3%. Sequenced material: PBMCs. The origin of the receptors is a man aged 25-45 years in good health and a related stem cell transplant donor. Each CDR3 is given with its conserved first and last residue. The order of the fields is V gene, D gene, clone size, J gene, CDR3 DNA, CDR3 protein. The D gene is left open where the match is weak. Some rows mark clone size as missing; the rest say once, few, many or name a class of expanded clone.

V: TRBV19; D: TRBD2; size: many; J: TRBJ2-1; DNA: TGTGCCAGTAGTATAGTCCCCCGCTTGGACGGCGGGGGGCAGTTCTTC; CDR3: CASSIVPRLDGGGQFF
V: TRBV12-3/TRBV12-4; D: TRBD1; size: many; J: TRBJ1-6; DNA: TGTGCCAGCAGTTCAAGGGGGCACACTCAAAATTCACCCCTCCACTTT; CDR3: CASSSRGHTQNSPLHF
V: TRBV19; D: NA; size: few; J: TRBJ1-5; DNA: TGTGCCAGTAGTATAGGGCAGGTACTCAATCAGCCCCAGCATTTT; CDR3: CASSIGQVLNQPQHF
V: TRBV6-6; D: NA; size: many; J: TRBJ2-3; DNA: TGTGCCAGCAGTTACGCGACAGATACGCAGTATTTT; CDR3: CASSYATDTQYF
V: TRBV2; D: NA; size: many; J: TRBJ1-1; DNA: TGTGCCAGCAGTGTAGGCGGGGGCATGGGTTTGTCGACTGAAGCTTTCTTT; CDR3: CASSVGGGMGLSTEAFF
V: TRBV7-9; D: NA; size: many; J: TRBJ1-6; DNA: TGTGCCAGCAGCGCGCGAGCAGGGCTGAATTCACCCCTCCACTTT; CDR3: CASSARAGLNSPLHF
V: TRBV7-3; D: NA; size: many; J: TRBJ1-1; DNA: TGTGCCAGCAGCTCCTTTGGGCCGACTGAAGCTTTCTTT; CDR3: CASSSFGPTEAFF
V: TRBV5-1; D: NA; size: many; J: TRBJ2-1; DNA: TGCGCCAGCAGCGGCACCGGGACTGCCCATGGTGAGCAGTTCTTC; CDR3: CASSGTGTAHGEQFF
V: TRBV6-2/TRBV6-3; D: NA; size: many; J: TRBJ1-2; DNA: TGTGCCAGCAGTTACCTCCGAGGGTTTGGCTCATCCGGCTACACCTTC; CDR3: CASSYLRGFGSSGYTF
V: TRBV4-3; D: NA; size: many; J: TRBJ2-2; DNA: TGCGCCAGCAGCCCCTCGACAGGCACCGGGGAGCTGTTTTTT; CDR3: CASSPSTGTGELFF
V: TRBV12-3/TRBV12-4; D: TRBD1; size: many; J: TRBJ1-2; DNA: TGTGCCAGCAGCGATACCACACAGGGGGACTATGGCTACACCTTC; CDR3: CASSDTTQGDYGYTF
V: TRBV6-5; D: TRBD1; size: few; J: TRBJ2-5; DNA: TGTGCCAGCAGCCTCGCCAGGGGGAGCCAAGAGACCCAGTACTTC; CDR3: CASSLARGSQETQYF
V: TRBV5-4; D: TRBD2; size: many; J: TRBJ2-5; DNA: TGTGCCAGCAGCGCTCCTCGGGGGGGAGGGCAAGAGACCCAGTACTTC; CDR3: CASSAPRGGGQETQYF
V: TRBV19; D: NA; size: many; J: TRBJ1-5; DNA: TGTGCCAGTAGTTTCTTAACCGGGGGGGCCCAGCCCCAGCATTTT; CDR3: CASSFLTGGAQPQHF
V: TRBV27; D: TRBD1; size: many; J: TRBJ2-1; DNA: TGTGCCAGCAGTTTGGGACAGCCGTACAATGAGCAGTTCTTC; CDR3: CASSLGQPYNEQFF
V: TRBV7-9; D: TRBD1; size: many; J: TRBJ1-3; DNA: TGTGCCACCGGCCCCGGGACAGGGGTATCCGGAAACACCATATATTTT; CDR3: CATGPGTGVSGNTIYF
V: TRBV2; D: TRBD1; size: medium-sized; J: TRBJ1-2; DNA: TGTGCCAGCAGTCTTCAGGGGGACTATGGCTACACCTTC; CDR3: CASSLQGDYGYTF
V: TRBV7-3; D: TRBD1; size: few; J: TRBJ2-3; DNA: TGTGCCAGCAGCTCCCAAAGATTCGAGGGGGCCTCCACAGATACGCAGTATTTT; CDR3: CASSSQRFEGASTDTQYF
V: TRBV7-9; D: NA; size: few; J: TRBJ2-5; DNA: TGTGCCAGCAGCCGAGGGAGGGGGGGAGAGACCCAGTACTTC; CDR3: CASSRGRGGETQYF
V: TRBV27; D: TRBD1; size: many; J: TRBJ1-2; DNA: TGTGCCAGCAGCCTCGGACAGGGGGCGATCTATGGCTACACCTTC; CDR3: CASSLGQGAIYGYTF
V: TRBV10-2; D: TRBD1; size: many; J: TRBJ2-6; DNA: TGCGCCAGCAGCCCCAGGGGGCTGACTGGGGCCAACGTCCTGACTTTC; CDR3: CASSPRGLTGANVLTF
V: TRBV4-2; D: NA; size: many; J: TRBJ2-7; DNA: TGTGCCAGCAGCTCCCGGGTCGGGGGAGACTCCTACGAGCAGTACTTC; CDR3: CASSSRVGGDSYEQYF
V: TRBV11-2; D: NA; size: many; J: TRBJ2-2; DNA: TGTGCCAGCAGCTCGGTCCTTACCGGGGAGCTGTTTTTT; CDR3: CASSSVLTGELFF
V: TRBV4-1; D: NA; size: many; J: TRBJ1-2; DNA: TGCGCCAGCAGCCAAGTCGGGTTGGACTATGGCTACACCTTC; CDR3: CASSQVGLDYGYTF
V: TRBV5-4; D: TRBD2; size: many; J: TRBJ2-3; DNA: TGTGCCAGCAGCTTTACTAGCGGGGGGGCAAGGGATACGCAGTATTTT; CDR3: CASSFTSGGARDTQYF
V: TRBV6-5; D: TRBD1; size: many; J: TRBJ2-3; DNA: TGTGCCAGCAGTTCAACGGACAGGGGGACAGATACGCAGTATTTT; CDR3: CASSSTDRGTDTQYF
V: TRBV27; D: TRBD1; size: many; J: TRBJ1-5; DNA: TGTGCCAGCAGTTCCTCAGGGGGAGGCAATCAGCCCCAGCATTTT; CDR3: CASSSSGGGNQPQHF
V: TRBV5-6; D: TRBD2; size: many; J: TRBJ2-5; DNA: TGTGCCAGCAGCTTGTTAGCTAGCGGAGACCAAGAGACCCAGTACTTC; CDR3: CASSLLASGDQETQYF
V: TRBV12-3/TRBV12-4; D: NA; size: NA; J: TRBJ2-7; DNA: TGTGCCAGCAGTTCTACGCAGGGTACCTACGAGCAGTACTTC; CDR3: CASSSTQGTYEQYF
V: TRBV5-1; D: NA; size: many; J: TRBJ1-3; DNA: TGCGCCAGCAGTCTATATACCGGAAACACCATATATTTT; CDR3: CASSLYTGNTIYF
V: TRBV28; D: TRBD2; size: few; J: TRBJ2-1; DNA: TGTGCCAGCAGTTTCGGGGGGAATAAAGATGAGCAGTTCTTC; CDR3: CASSFGGNKDEQFF
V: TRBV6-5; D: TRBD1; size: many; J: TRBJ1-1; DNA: TGTGCCAGCAGCAATAGAGACAGGGTAAGGGGAGCTTTCTTT; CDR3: CASSNRDRVRGAFF
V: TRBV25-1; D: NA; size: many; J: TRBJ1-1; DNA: TGTGCCAGCAGTGAATCGTCGGCCAGGAGGAACACTGAAGCTTTCTTT; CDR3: CASSESSARRNTEAFF
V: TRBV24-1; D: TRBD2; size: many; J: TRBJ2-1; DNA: TGTGCCACCAGTGATAGTGGGACTAGCGGGGAGCAGTTCTTC; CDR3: CATSDSGTSGEQFF
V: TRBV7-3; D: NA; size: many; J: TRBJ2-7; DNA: TGTGCCAGCAGCCTGGACTGGTTCTACGAGCAGTACTTC; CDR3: CASSLDWFYEQYF
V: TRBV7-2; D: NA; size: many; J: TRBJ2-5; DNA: TGTGCCAGCAGCTTAGAGAGGCTAGCGAGGCAGACCCAGTACTTC; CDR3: CASSLERLARQTQYF
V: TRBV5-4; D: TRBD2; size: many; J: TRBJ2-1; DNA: TGTGCCAGCAGCCCTCCGGGGGAGCGGGGATGGAATGAGCAGTTCTTC; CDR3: CASSPPGERGWNEQFF
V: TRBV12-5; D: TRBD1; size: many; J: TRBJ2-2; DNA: TGTGCTAGTGGTTTGGAAAGACAGGGGAGAGGGGAGCTGTTTTTT; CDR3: CASGLERQGRGELFF
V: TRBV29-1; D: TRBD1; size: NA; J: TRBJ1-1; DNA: TGCAGCGTTGGATACAGGGGCCGGATGAACACTGAAGCTTTCTTT; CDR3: CSVGYRGRMNTEAFF
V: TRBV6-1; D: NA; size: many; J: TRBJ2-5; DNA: TGTGCCAGCGGATTCGGGACACAAGAGACCCAGTACTTC; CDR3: CASGFGTQETQYF
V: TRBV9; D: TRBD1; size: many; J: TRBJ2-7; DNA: TGTGCCAGCAGCGTAGGGACAGGGGCCACCTACGAGCAGTACTTC; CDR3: CASSVGTGATYEQYF
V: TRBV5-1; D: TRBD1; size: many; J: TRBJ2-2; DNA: TGCGCCAGTTCGACAGGGGGGGACGGGGAGCTGTTTTTT; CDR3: CASSTGGDGELFF
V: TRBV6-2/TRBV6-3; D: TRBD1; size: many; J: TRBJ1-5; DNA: TGTGCCAGCAGAGACGACAGGGTGGTCAATCAGCCCCAGCATTTT; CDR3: CASRDDRVVNQPQHF
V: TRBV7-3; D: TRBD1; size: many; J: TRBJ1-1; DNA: TGTGCCAGCAGCCGGGACAGGGACACTGAAGCTTTCTTT; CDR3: CASSRDRDTEAFF
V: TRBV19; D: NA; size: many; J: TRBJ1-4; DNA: TGTGCCAGTTCTAACGGGGGGACAAATGAAAAACTGTTTTTT; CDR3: CASSNGGTNEKLFF
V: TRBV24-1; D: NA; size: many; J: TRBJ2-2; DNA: TGTGCCACCAGTGGGGGGGCGAACACCGGGGAGCTGTTTTTT; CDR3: CATSGGANTGELFF
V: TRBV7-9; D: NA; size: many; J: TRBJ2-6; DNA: TGTGCCAGCAGCTTAGTGGGCGACATCCGCTCTGGGGCCAACGTCCTGACTTTC; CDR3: CASSLVGDIRSGANVLTF
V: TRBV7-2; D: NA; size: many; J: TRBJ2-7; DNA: TGTGCCAGCTCGCGGATCGGGCGCCTAGCCAACGAGCAGTACTTC; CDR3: CASSRIGRLANEQYF
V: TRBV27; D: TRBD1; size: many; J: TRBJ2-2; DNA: TGTGCCAGCAGCCTCCTGACAGGGACGAACACCGGGGAGCTGTTTTTT; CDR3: CASSLLTGTNTGELFF
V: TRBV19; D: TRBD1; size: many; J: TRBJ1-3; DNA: TGTGCCAGTAGGGACAGGGAAACTGGAAACACCATATATTTT; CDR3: CASRDRETGNTIYF
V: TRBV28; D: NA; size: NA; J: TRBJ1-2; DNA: TGTGCCAGCAGTTTGCCCGGTACTGGCTACACCTTC; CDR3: CASSLPGTGYTF
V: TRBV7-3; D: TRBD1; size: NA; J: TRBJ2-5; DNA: TGTGCCAGCAGCTTAAACAGGGGAGAGACCCAGTACTTC; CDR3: CASSLNRGETQYF
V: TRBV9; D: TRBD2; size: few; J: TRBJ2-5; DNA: TGTGCCAGCAGCGTAGGAGCGGGGGGCCCCCAAGAGACCCAGTACTTC; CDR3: CASSVGAGGPQETQYF
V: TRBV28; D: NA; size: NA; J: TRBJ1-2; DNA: TGTGCCAGCACCCCGCGGACTAACTATGGCTACACCTTC; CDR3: CASTPRTNYGYTF
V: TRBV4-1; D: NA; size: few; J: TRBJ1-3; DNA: TGCGCCAGCAGCCAACCTTTCACAGCCGACTCTGGAAACACCATATATTTT; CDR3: CASSQPFTADSGNTIYF
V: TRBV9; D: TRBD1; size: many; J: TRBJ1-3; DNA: TGTGCCAGCAGCGTTTCACAGGGGAGCTCTGGAAACACCATATATTTT; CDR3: CASSVSQGSSGNTIYF
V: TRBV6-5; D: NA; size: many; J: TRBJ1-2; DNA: TGTGCCAGCAGCCCCCACAGAATGAACAGCTATGGCTACACCTTC; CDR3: CASSPHRMNSYGYTF